The 22 T cell receptor beta chains below were found in one sample sequenced in a study of blood T cell repertoires in COVID-19. This table comes from immunoSEQ multiplex PCR, and its TCRdb copy is limited to in-frame clones, with some not included. The data contain over 100,000 clones, around 89% of them singletons. Sequencing was carried out using peripheral blood. The source of these receptors is a human donor in a cohort sampled during active COVID-19.

V is TRBV24-1 and J is TRBJ1-2; tentative D call: TRBD1 (5 bases). This CDR3 has 15 residues. Per germline, CDR1 KGHDR and CDR2 SFDVKD. Trimming shortened V by 10 bases and J by 7 bases, and 24 bases separated the two germline ends. The CDR3 spells CATSNPEQAARGYTF. The DNA of the CDR3 is TGTGCCACTAGTAACCCCGAACAGGCGGCACGTGGCTACACCTTC.

The genes are TRBV4-2 and TRBJ1-6; a weak D match, TRBD1 (5 bases). The CDR3 length is 15 residues. V gave up 2 bases and J gave up 7 bases, with 12 bases separating them. CDR1 is LGHNA, CDR2 YNFKEQ, per germline. CDR3 DNA sequence: TGTGCCAGCAGCCAACCCGACAGCGCCAATTCACCCCTCCACTTT. Translating gives CASSQPDSANSPLHF.

The chain employs TRBV18 and TRBJ1-2, with 7 nucleotides matching TRBD1. The trim removed 2 bases at V and 2 bases at J, leaving 8 bases unmatched. Looked up from germline, CDR1 is KGHSH and CDR2 is LQKENI. This CDR3 spans 16 amino acids. CDR3 sequence reads: CASSPTSPTGNYGYTF. CDR3 in DNA: TGTGCCAGCTCACCAACGAGCCCGACAGGGAACTATGGCTACACCTTC.

The chain carries TRBV4-1 and TRBJ2-5, with D perhaps TRBD2 (5 bases). This CDR3 has 15 amino acids. Per the germline V gene, CDR1 is MGHRA and CDR2 is YSYEKL. V dropped 3 bases and J dropped 1 base, with 12 bases sitting between them. The CDR3 protein is CASSHNTGVQETQYF. The CDR3 DNA follows: TGCGCCAGCAGCCATAACACCGGGGTCCAAGAGACCCAGTACTTC.

This chain uses TRBV4-1 with TRBJ2-1; D is perhaps TRBD2 (6 bases). The CDR3 extends over 21 amino acids. The ends were cut back, 0 bases at V and 2 bases at J, with 26 bases in the middle. Germline V gene data show CDR1 as MGHRA and CDR2 as YSYEKL. The CDR3 is CASSQDARTLAGRTPYNEQFF. The CDR3 DNA is TGCGCCAGCAGCCAAGATGCTCGGACTTTGGCGGGGCGAACCCCCTACAATGAGCAGTTCTTC.

The chain uses TRBV6-1 and TRBJ2-2; D is perhaps TRBD1 (7 bases). Deletions cut 1 base from V and 8 bases from J, with 17 bases between. Germline CDR1 reads MNHNS; CDR2 reads SASEGT. CDR3 length equals 16 residues. DNA for the CDR3: TGTGCCAGCAGTGAAGTGAGGATGGAGGGGGCTGGGGAGCTGTTTTTT. It is translated as CASSEVRMEGAGELFF.

The genes are TRBV5-1 and TRBJ2-5, with TRBD1 matching over 8 bases. V lost 6 bases and J lost 2; bases outside the gene matches: 3. The CDR3 totals 13 residues. The germline V gene encodes CDR1 SGHRS and CDR2 YFSETQ. Written as DNA, the CDR3 is TGCGCCAGCAACACAGGGGGGCAAGAGACCCAGTACTTC. Residues: CASNTGGQETQYF. Full variable domain (missing parts from reference TRBV5-1 and TRBJ2-5): KAGVTQTPRYLIKTRGQQVTLSCSPISGHRSVSWYQQTPGQGLQFLFEYFSETQRNKGNFPGRFSGRQFSNSRSEMNVSTLELGDSALYLCASNTGGQETQYFGPGTRLLVL.

The J gene is TRBJ2-5, the V gene TRBV6-2 or TRBV6-3; TRBD2 agrees at 16 bases. Germline values: CDR1 MNHEY, CDR2 SVGEGT. The CDR3 is 15 residues long. V lost 5 bases, J lost 5 bases, and 2 bases stayed unmatched. The CDR3 DNA reads TGTGCCAGCAGTGGGACTAGCGGGAGGGCCGAGACCCAGTACTTC. Its translation is CASSGTSGRAETQYF.

This chain connects TRBV19 to TRBJ2-3; 7 bases fit TRBD2. The V gene's germline CDR1 is LNHDA and CDR2 SQIVND (reference sequence). The CDR3 is made up of 16 amino acids. V lost 3 bases and J lost 4; bases outside the gene matches: 10. The CDR3 nucleotides read TGTGCCAGTAGTATGATGGGGAGGGGTAGGCCAGATACGCAGTATTTT. Translating gives CASSMMGRGRPDTQYF.

The V and J genes are TRBV6-1 and TRBJ2-2; D perhaps matches TRBD2 (7 bases). V lost 4 bases to trimming and J lost 1 base, with 16 bases between them. The germline CDR1 and CDR2 sequences are MNHNS and SASEGT. The length of the CDR3 is 17 residues. CDR3 amino acids: CASSGLGGGGNTGELFF. The CDR3 nucleotides are TGTGCCAGCAGTGGGCTGGGGGGCGGGGGGAACACCGGGGAGCTGTTTTTT.

This chain connects TRBV12-3 or TRBV12-4 to TRBJ2-3; D gene uncertain. This CDR3 contains 12 residues. V lost 1 base and J lost 5, with 4 bases in between. DNA for the CDR3: TGTGCCAGCAGTTTAGTTCTAGATACGCAGTATTTT. Translation: CASSLVLDTQYF.

The V call is TRBV13, the J call TRBJ1-1, with D tentatively TRBD1 (5 bases). Per the germline V gene, CDR1 is PRHDT and CDR2 is FYEKMQ (reference sequence). The CDR3 contains 13 residues. V lost 8 bases and J 2 bases, leaving 12 bases between the germline ends. The CDR3 nucleotides read TGTGCCAGCTTAGCAGGGAAAAACACTGAAGCTTTCTTT. This codes for CASLAGKNTEAFF.

This chain joins TRBV2 and TRBJ2-1; tentative D call: TRBD1 (6 bases). Germline V gene data show CDR1 as SNHLY and CDR2 as FYNNEI. Trimming left V 8 bases short and J 5 bases short, with 22 bases between. This CDR3 region has 16 residues. The CDR3 bases are TGTGCCAGCGGGACGAAGTGGGACACCGTCGACAATGAGCAGTTCTTC. This encodes CASGTKWDTVDNEQFF. The full variable domain, rest sourced from reference TRBV2 and TRBJ2-1, is EPEVTQTPSHQVTQMGQEVILRCVPISNHLYFYWYRQILGQKVEFLVSFYNNEISEKSEIFDDQFSVERPDGSNFTLKIRSTKLEDSAMYFCASGTKWDTVDNEQFFGPGTRLTVL.

This clone was seen a few times. The V and J genes are TRBV11-1 and TRBJ1-1; D remains unclear. The CDR3 is 13 residues long. Trimming removed 4 bases from V and 1 base from J, with 7 bases in between. Germline V CDR1 and CDR2: SGHAT, FQDESV (reference sequence). CDR3 loop: CASSYPQNTEAFF. The CDR3 DNA reads as TGTGCCAGCAGCTACCCACAGAACACTGAAGCTTTCTTT.

This chain uses TRBV28 with TRBJ1-6, with TRBD1 identical over 9 bases. CDR3 length: 12 amino acids. V was clipped by 10 bases and J by 18 bases; unmatched bases: 13. Looked up from germline, CDR1 is MDHEN and CDR2 is SYDVKM. The CDR3 nucleotides read TGTGCCACGGGGACAGGGCCGATGGTCCCCCACTTT. It is translated as CATGTGPMVPHF. The whole variable domain, remainder taken from reference TRBV28 and TRBJ1-6, is DVKVTQSSRYLVKRTGEKVFLECVQDMDHENMFWYRQDPGLGLRLIYFSYDVKMKEKGDIPEGYSVSREKKERFSLILESASTNQTSMYLCATGTGPMVPHFGNGTRLTVT.

The V and J genes are TRBV29-1 and TRBJ1-5; TRBD1 is a possible D gene (5 bases). V was pared by 4 bases and J by 7 bases, with 11 bases between. This CDR3 is 12 amino acids long. CDR1 and CDR2 (germline): SQVTM, ANQGSEA. CDR3 in DNA: TGCAGCGTTGGGGGGGTAGGACAGCCCCAGCATTTT. Translating it yields CSVGGVGQPQHF.

The chain combines TRBV5-1 with TRBJ2-3, with 12 bases aligning to TRBD2. The CDR3 contains 16 residues. The germline V gene encodes CDR1 SGHRS and CDR2 YFSETQ. Trimming cost V 5 bases and J 0 bases; bases outside gene matches: 4. The CDR3 region has the DNA TGCGCCAGCAGGGAAGGGACTAGCGGGAGCACAGATACGCAGTATTTT. Translated, it gives CASREGTSGSTDTQYF.

This chain links TRBV3-1 (or the pseudogene TRBV3-2) with TRBJ1-1; TRBD1 matches at 7 bases. The CDR3 covers 14 residues. Germline CDR1 reads LGHDT; CDR2 reads YNNKEL (reference sequence). V was clipped by 1 base and J by 11 bases; unmatched bases: 10. CDR3 protein: CASSQAGQRHGAFF. The DNA of the CDR3 is TGTGCCAGCAGCCAAGCGGGACAGCGACACGGCGCTTTCTTT.

A few counts support this clone. This chain connects TRBV18 to TRBJ2-7; D might be TRBD2 (5 bases). Trimming removed 0 bases from V and 6 bases from J, with 15 bases in between. The CDR3 extends over 15 amino acids. Germline V gives CDR1 KGHSH, CDR2 LQKENI. In DNA, the CDR3 is TGTGCCAGCTCACCACCAATCCGAGGGATCCGCGAGCAGTACTTC. It yields the protein CASSPPIRGIREQYF.

The V gene is TRBV27, the J gene TRBJ1-6; TRBD1 agrees at 7 bases. The CDR3 is 15 amino acids. V dropped 3 bases and J dropped 10; count of bases not matched to a gene: 9. Germline V lookup: CDR1 MNHEY, CDR2 SMNVEV (reference sequence). Here the CDR3 DNA reads TGTGCCAGCAGTTTCTCCCGGGACAGCAGATCACCCCTCCACTTT. This translates into CASSFSRDSRSPLHF.

This chain joins TRBV19 and TRBJ2-5, with 9 nucleotides matching TRBD1. Germline V gene sequence: CDR1 LNHDA, CDR2 SQIVND (reference sequence). CDR3 length: 16 residues. J gave up 4 bases and V 3 bases, and 9 bases lay outside the gene matches. The DNA of the CDR3 is TGTGCCAGTAGTATCCCAACAGGGGGCCCTGGAGAGACCCAGTACTTC. It is translated as CASSIPTGGPGETQYF.

This clone was seen once. V and J are TRBV24-1 and TRBJ1-1; 8 bases fit TRBD1. V was clipped by 3 bases and J by 0 bases; unmatched bases: 5. The CDR3 is 16 amino acids. Germline CDR1 reads KGHDR; CDR2 reads SFDVKD. The CDR3 reads CATSDTGTGLNTEAFF. As DNA, the CDR3 is TGTGCCACCAGTGATACCGGGACAGGACTGAACACTGAAGCTTTCTTT.